This T cell receptor beta chain was observed in a study of blood T cell repertoires in COVID-19. Study at large: Material from acute and convalescent COVID-19 was sourced from the United States, Italy and Spain.

The germline V gene encodes CDR1 MNHNY and CDR2 SVGAGI (reference sequence). V lost 5 bases and J lost 0; bases outside the gene matches: 7. This CDR3 has 17 amino acids. Data came from immunoSEQ multiplex PCR; TCRdb stores just in-frame clones and leaves some out. The sample has about 180,000 clones; approximately 83% are singletons. The chain recombines TRBV6-6 with TRBJ2-3; 11 nucleotides agree with TRBD2. The receptor was derived from a human donor with active or convalescent COVID-19. The donor label of this sample is uncertain. Sequenced material: peripheral blood. The CDR3 DNA sequence: TGTGCCAGCAGTCCTCGGACTAGCGGGTATAGCACAGATACGCAGTATTTT. It specifies CASSPRTSGYSTDTQYF.